The 8 T cell receptor beta chains below come from one sample, sequenced in a study of blood T cells in healthy people across ages. Next came a second PCR, run for about 6 to 12 cycles, which used a sample-barcoded 5' primer along with a J-beta primer mix. TCRdb processed the 5' RACE reads anew with MiXCR; each CDR3 protein has one entry. The table lists roughly 900,000 distinct CDR3 sequences, roughly 52% of them singletons. Sequenced material: blood. These receptors were obtained from a man between 25 and 39 years old in good health.

This clonotype was counted once. V usage is TRBV2 and J usage is TRBJ2-3, with 9 bases that match TRBD2. Germline V gene lookup returns CDR1 SNHLY and CDR2 FYNNEI. V was clipped by 7 bases and J by 1 base; unmatched bases: 9. This CDR3 comprises 16 residues. The CDR3 bases are TGTGCCAGCAAGGCTAGCGGGGCCCGACGCACAGATACGCAGTATTTT. Translating gives CASKASGARRTDTQYF.

The chain links TRBV6-5 to TRBJ1-6; D unclear. This CDR3 is built from 13 residues. Trimming took off 5 bases at V and 15 bases at J, with 17 bases between the two ends. From germline, CDR1 is MNHEY and CDR2 SVGAGI. The CDR3, as DNA: TGTGCCAGCAGTCGACCCGAGGGCGGCTTCCTCCACTTT. Its translation is CASSRPEGGFLHF.

The rearrangement uses TRBV12-5 and TRBJ2-1; TRBD2 matches 8 bases. Looked up from germline, CDR1 is LGHNT and CDR2 is FRNRAP. The CDR3 runs to 14 residues. The V gene end was trimmed by 1 base and the J gene end by 7 bases; junction bases not matched to a gene: 3. This chain's CDR3 is CASGLGSGGNEQFF. The CDR3 DNA sequence: TGTGCTAGTGGTTTGGGAAGCGGGGGTAATGAGCAGTTCTTC.

This chain links TRBV7-9 with TRBJ1-2, with 7 bases matching TRBD1. The germline gives CDR1 SEHNR, CDR2 FQNEAQ (reference sequence). After removal of 4 bases from V and 5 bases from J, the junction contained 7 bases not matched to a gene. The CDR3 sequence is 14 residues long. The CDR3 region is CASSSRGQPYGYTF. In DNA, the CDR3 is TGTGCCAGCAGCTCGCGGGGACAGCCTTATGGCTACACCTTC.

The chain links TRBV2 to TRBJ2-3, with TRBD1 matching over 9 bases. The CDR3 totals 17 residues. V gave up 3 bases and J gave up 4 bases; unmatched junction bases: 11. CDR1 SNHLY and CDR2 FYNNEI come from the germline V gene. In nucleotides, the CDR3 is TGTGCCAGCAGTGATATCGGGACAGGGTGGTTGCCAGATACGCAGTATTTT. Encoded protein: CASSDIGTGWLPDTQYF.

This clonotype occurred a few times. As DNA, the CDR3 is TGCAGTGCTGGCGACAGGGACCTAGAAGCTTTCTTT. Protein product: CSAGDRDLEAFF. The rearrangement uses TRBV20-1 and TRBJ1-1; 7 bases align to TRBD1. V was pared by 5 bases and J by 8 bases, with 8 bases of the junction left unmatched. Germline V lookup: CDR1 DFQATT, CDR2 SNEGSKA (reference sequence). The CDR3 contains 12 residues.

The chain recombines TRBV20-1 with TRBJ2-4, with D unclear. The V gene lost 3 bases and the J gene lost 7 bases, with 13 bases spanning the gap. Germline assignment: CDR1 DFQATT and CDR2 SNEGSKA (reference sequence). The CDR3 length is 13 residues. The CDR3 loop reads CSASGPNGNIQYF. The CDR3 nucleotides are TGCAGTGCTAGTGGCCCGAACGGGAACATTCAGTACTTC.

V usage is TRBV7-2 and J usage is TRBJ2-5; 7 bases fit TRBD2. The end of the DNA fits TRBJ2-7 better, so the J call may be wrong. The CDR3 has 14 residues. Germline V gene lookup returns CDR1 SGHTA and CDR2 FQGNSA. The CDR3 nucleotides read TGTGCCAGCAGCTTAGGAGTCGGGGGGAACGAGCAGTACTTC. It encodes CASSLGVGGNEQYF.